This T cell receptor (beta chain) appears in the sequencing data of a study of T cell clonality in common variable immunodeficiency. Overall study results and limits: In common variable immunodeficiency, TCR beta chains reportedly carried fewer deletions and N-nucleotide insertions.

With respect to this clone: Its antigen remains unidentified. Read data end 3 residues before the CDR3 end; the end is taken from the germline J gene.

V was trimmed by 3 bases and J by 5 bases, leaving 8 bases between them. CDR1 is SNHLY and CDR2 is FYNNEI in the germline V gene. The CDR3 has 12 residues. The protocol was immunoSEQ multiplex PCR, while the TCRdb copy is restricted to in-frame clones and leaves out a portion. This sample carries roughly 25,000 clones, none of them present only once. The TCR originated in a human donor with common variable immunodeficiency. What was sequenced was peripheral blood mononuclear cells. The chain carries TRBV2 and TRBJ2-7, with D perhaps TRBD2 (5 bases). The sequenced CDR3 bases are TGTGCCAGCAGTGACAGGAGGAACGAG. Protein product: CASSDRRNE. The complete CDR3 protein is CASSDRRNEQYF.